This T cell receptor (beta chain) was obtained from a study of T-cell memory formation after mild COVID-19. Turning to this clonotype: Its matching antigen is unknown.

TCRdb re-derived calls from the 5' RACE reads in MiXCR, one entry per CDR3 protein. The profile shows about 560,000 distinct CDR3 sequences, less than 25% of them singletons. Study findings and constraints: Contracting CD4+ clones were located mainly in CM and EM, and CD8+ clones in EMRA.

CDR1 and CDR2 (germline): KGHSH, LQKENI. The V gene lost 0 bases and the J gene lost 2 bases, with 11 bases spanning the gap. The CDR3 length is 15 residues. The receptor was derived from an adult woman who had mild COVID-19 (a few samples of this study predate the infection). Cell type and time point are not known. The chain is built from TRBV18 and TRBJ2-7, with a tentative D call TRBD2 (5 bases). Sequenced material: PBMCs or a T cell subset sorted from them (not recorded which). CDR3 DNA: TGTGCCAGCTCACCACCGGGCCGACTACCCTACGAGCAGTACTTC. Its protein is CASSPPGRLPYEQYF.